These 30 T cell receptor beta chains share one sample of origin, sequenced in a study of blood T cell repertoires in COVID-19. Generated by immunoSEQ multiplex PCR, the TCRdb table keeps only in-frame clones and is missing some. This repertoire shows 150,000 to 200,000 clones, 86% found once; its top ten account for about 9.6%. Sequences were obtained from peripheral blood. These receptors all stem from a man aged 50-59 years with active or convalescent COVID-19.

The V and J genes are TRBV2 and TRBJ1-2; D might be TRBD1 (5 bases). Germline V gene data show CDR1 as SNHLY and CDR2 as FYNNEI. Deletions cut 4 bases from V and 0 bases from J, with 12 bases between. The CDR3 spans 15 residues. Here the CDR3 DNA reads TGTGCCAGCAGTGTTGGGGGGAGGTCTAACTATGGCTACACCTTC. Translation: CASSVGGRSNYGYTF.

The V and J genes are TRBV7-9 and TRBJ2-1; tentative D call: TRBD1 (6 bases). Germline V gene data show CDR1 as SEHNR and CDR2 as FQNEAQ (reference sequence). This CDR3 spans 12 amino acids. V gave up 5 bases and J gave up 9 bases, with 11 bases separating them. The CDR3 DNA reads TGTGCCAGCAGCCCTGGACAGTTTGAGCAGTTCTTC. It translates to CASSPGQFEQFF.

The chain is built from TRBV5-1 and TRBJ2-1; 11 bases align to TRBD2. The CDR3 spans 15 residues. Germline lookup yields CDR1 SGHRS and CDR2 YFSETQ. V lost 4 bases to trimming and J lost 2 bases; unmatched junction nucleotides: 2. The CDR3 here is CASSVTSGAYNEQFF. The CDR3 nucleotides read TGCGCCAGCAGCGTGACTAGCGGGGCCTACAATGAGCAGTTCTTC. Full variable domain (outside the CDR3, taken from reference TRBV5-1 and TRBJ2-1): KAGVTQTPRYLIKTRGQQVTLSCSPISGHRSVSWYQQTPGQGLQFLFEYFSETQRNKGNFPGRFSGRQFSNSRSEMNVSTLELGDSALYLCASSVTSGAYNEQFFGPGTRLTVL.

The chain links TRBV9 to TRBJ1-6; no firm D call. The germline CDR1 and CDR2 sequences are SGDLS and YYNGEE. The V end lost 4 bases, the J end lost 9 bases, and 8 bases lay between the germline ends. The CDR3 consists of 12 residues. The CDR3 sequence: CASSTYGSPLHF. CDR3 bases: TGTGCCAGCAGCACGTACGGTTCACCCCTCCACTTT.

This sequence joins TRBV5-1 and TRBJ1-6; a weak D match, TRBD1 (6 bases). Trimming cost V 0 bases and J 7 bases, with 11 bases left between them. This CDR3 is built from 15 residues. Germline lookup yields CDR1 SGHRS and CDR2 YFSETQ. The CDR3 loop is CASSLDRQANSPLHF. The CDR3 coding sequence is TGCGCCAGCAGCTTGGACAGACAGGCCAATTCACCCCTCCACTTT. Complete variable domain (other parts from reference TRBV5-1 and TRBJ1-6): KAGVTQTPRYLIKTRGQQVTLSCSPISGHRSVSWYQQTPGQGLQFLFEYFSETQRNKGNFPGRFSGRQFSNSRSEMNVSTLELGDSALYLCASSLDRQANSPLHFGNGTRLTVT.

V and J are TRBV2 and TRBJ2-7, with D possibly TRBD1 on 6 matching bases. Germline V gene sequence: CDR1 SNHLY, CDR2 FYNNEI. The CDR3 consists of 13 residues. The V end was cut by 8 bases, the J end by 1 base, with 12 bases between. CDR3 protein: CASHRVRSYEQYF. Here the CDR3 DNA reads TGTGCCAGCCACAGGGTCCGGTCCTACGAGCAGTACTTC. Supplemented by reference TRBV2 and TRBJ2-7, the full variable domain reads EPEVTQTPSHQVTQMGQEVILRCVPISNHLYFYWYRQILGQKVEFLVSFYNNEISEKSEIFDDQFSVERPDGSNFTLKIRSTKLEDSAMYFCASHRVRSYEQYFGPGTRLTVT.

The J gene is TRBJ1-5, the V gene TRBV7-2; TRBD1 matches 9 bases. The germline V gene has CDR1 SGHTA and CDR2 FQGNSA. This CDR3 has 15 amino acids. The trim removed 0 bases at V and 8 bases at J, leaving 5 bases unmatched. The DNA of the CDR3 is TGTGCCAGCAGCTTAGCAGGGACAGGGATTGAGCCCCAGCATTTT. Translated, it gives CASSLAGTGIEPQHF.

The rearrangement joins TRBV28 to TRBJ2-5; TRBD2 might be the D (6 bases). The germline V gene encodes CDR1 MDHEN and CDR2 SYDVKM. Trimming took off 6 bases at V and 2 bases at J, with 13 bases between the two ends. The length of the CDR3 is 14 residues. The CDR3 region has the DNA TGTGCCAGCAGGCTCCAGGGAGGTCAAGAGACCCAGTACTTC. Translated: CASRLQGGQETQYF. The whole variable domain, filled in from reference TRBV28 and TRBJ2-5, reads DVKVTQSSRYLVKRTGEKVFLECVQDMDHENMFWYRQDPGLGLRLIYFSYDVKMKEKGDIPEGYSVSREKKERFSLILESASTNQTSMYLCASRLQGGQETQYFGPGTRLLVL.

This sequence joins TRBV28 and TRBJ1-5, with D unresolved. The V end lost 5 bases, the J end lost 10 bases, and 12 bases lay between the germline ends. The germline gives CDR1 MDHEN, CDR2 SYDVKM. The CDR3 consists of 12 residues. The CDR3 sequence is CASSTQLQPQHF. DNA of the CDR3: TGTGCCAGCAGTACACAGCTCCAACCCCAGCATTTT.

The chain couples TRBV14 to TRBJ2-7; 9 bases line up with TRBD2. The CDR3 contains 14 residues. Germline trimming cut 4 bases from V and 4 bases from J; bases unmatched to any gene: 5. CDR1 and CDR2 (germline): SGHDN, FVKESK. CDR3 sequence reads: CASSLAGVPYEQYF. The CDR3 DNA reads TGTGCCAGCAGCCTAGCGGGAGTTCCATACGAGCAGTACTTC.

This clone was recorded once. CDR3 in DNA: TGTGCCAGCAGTTTATACGCGGGACAGGGCATTTACGAGCAGTACTTC. Translating gives CASSLYAGQGIYEQYF. The chain couples TRBV28 to TRBJ2-7; 9 bases are shared with TRBD1. This CDR3 region has 16 residues. Germline V gene sequence: CDR1 MDHEN, CDR2 SYDVKM. The V gene end was trimmed by 1 base and the J gene end by 4 bases; junction bases not matched to a gene: 8. Variable domain in full (rest from reference TRBV28 and TRBJ2-7): DVKVTQSSRYLVKRTGEKVFLECVQDMDHENMFWYRQDPGLGLRLIYFSYDVKMKEKGDIPEGYSVSREKKERFSLILESASTNQTSMYLCASSLYAGQGIYEQYFGPGTRLTVT.

This clone was picked up one time. Other DNA sequences within the sample encode an identical CDR3. CDR3 amino acids: CASSQETGGNQPQHF. DNA for the CDR3: TGCGCCAGCAGCCAAGAGACAGGTGGAAATCAGCCCCAGCATTTT. This chain connects TRBV4-1 to TRBJ1-5; possibly TRBD1 for D (6 bases). The CDR3 consists of 15 residues. The germline V gene has CDR1 MGHRA and CDR2 YSYEKL. Trimming shortened V by 0 bases and J by 4 bases, and 10 bases separated the two germline ends.

The rearrangement links TRBV27 to TRBJ2-5, with 9 bases matching TRBD2. Germline V gene sequence: CDR1 MNHEY, CDR2 SMNVEV (reference sequence). Germline trimming cut 5 bases from V and 0 bases from J; bases unmatched to any gene: 4. The CDR3 has 15 residues. CDR3 sequence reads: CASSILAGNQETQYF. Here the CDR3 DNA reads TGTGCCAGCAGTATACTAGCGGGCAACCAAGAGACCCAGTACTTC.

This clone came up a few times. The chain is built from TRBV2 and TRBJ2-3; D ambiguous. The ends were cut back, 3 bases at V and 4 bases at J, with 17 bases in the middle. The CDR3 loop spans 16 amino acids. CDR1 is SNHLY and CDR2 is FYNNEI in the germline V gene. CDR3 sequence reads: CASSELAHSRPDTQYF. For the CDR3, the DNA is TGTGCCAGCAGTGAGTTGGCTCATTCGCGGCCAGATACGCAGTATTTT.

This clone was detected once. The DNA for the CDR3 is TGTGCCACCAGTGCCCGGGACAGTTTGTTCGCTAACTATGGCTACACCTTC. It specifies CATSARDSLFANYGYTF. V is TRBV24-1 and J is TRBJ1-2, with 7 bases identical to TRBD1. The junction had 11 bases not matched to a gene; V was cut back by 5 bases and J by 0 bases. Germline loops: CDR1 KGHDR, CDR2 SFDVKD. This CDR3 has 17 residues.

The rearrangement joins TRBV27 to TRBJ1-5; D is possibly TRBD1 (6 bases). Trimming took off 10 bases at V and 2 bases at J, with 18 bases between the two ends. The germline CDR1 and CDR2 sequences are MNHEY and SMNVEV (reference sequence). The CDR3 has 15 amino acids. Here the CDR3 DNA reads TGTGCCACCTCGCCGGGGGGGCCTCGCAATCAGCCCCAGCATTTT. Its translation is CATSPGGPRNQPQHF.

J is TRBJ1-1 and V is TRBV10-3; 8 nucleotides align to TRBD1. The V gene end was trimmed by 7 bases and the J gene end by 0 bases; junction bases not matched to a gene: 4. The CDR3 length is 14 residues. The germline V gene has CDR1 ENHRY and CDR2 SYGVKD. The CDR3 DNA reads as TGTGCCATCAATTACAGGGGGATGAACACTGAAGCTTTCTTT. Its protein product is CAINYRGMNTEAFF.

The rearrangement links TRBV7-9 to TRBJ2-5; 11 positions agree with TRBD2. Germline V gene lookup returns CDR1 SEHNR and CDR2 FQNEAQ (reference sequence). Trimming took 6 bases from V and 5 from J; bases not matched to a gene: 8. The CDR3 has 15 amino acids. CDR3 nucleotides: TGTGCCAGCAGGCGAACTAGCGGGAGTATCGAGACCCAGTACTTC. It translates to CASRRTSGSIETQYF.

The chain links TRBV30 to TRBJ1-2; tentatively, D is TRBD1 (6 bases). V was cut by 6 bases and J by 7 bases, with 21 bases left in between. CDR3 size: 14 residues. Germline lookup yields CDR1 GTSNPN and CDR2 SVGIG (reference sequence). CDR3 sequence (DNA): TGTGCCTGCAACACAGGGACCTGGGGATCTGGCTACACCTTC. Amino acid sequence: CACNTGTWGSGYTF.

This chain joins TRBV2 and TRBJ2-1, with 7 bases lining up with TRBD2. CDR1 SNHLY and CDR2 FYNNEI come from the germline V gene. V lost 1 base to trimming and J lost 6 bases; unmatched junction nucleotides: 6. CDR3 size: 15 residues. CDR3: CASSEGGRGVNEQFF. The CDR3 coding sequence is TGTGCCAGCAGTGAAGGCGGGAGAGGGGTCAATGAGCAGTTCTTC.

This clone was picked up one time. V is TRBV6-5 and J is TRBJ1-1; perhaps TRBD1 as D (5 bases). Trimming removed 6 bases from V and 4 bases from J, with 18 bases in between. Germline V gene data show CDR1 as MNHEY and CDR2 as SVGAGI. CDR3 length equals 15 residues. CDR3 in DNA: TGTGCCAGCAGAATTCCCGCAGGGTCTCGCACTGAAGCTTTCTTT. Encoded protein: CASRIPAGSRTEAFF.

The genes are TRBV7-9 and TRBJ2-5; 8 bases match TRBD2. J was trimmed by 1 base and V by 2 bases; bases with no gene match: 3. This CDR3 comprises 15 residues. CDR1 and CDR2 from the germline V gene are SEHNR and FQNEAQ (reference sequence). This CDR3 reads CASSLSLAGQETQYF. CDR3 DNA: TGTGCCAGCAGCTTAAGTCTAGCGGGCCAAGAGACCCAGTACTTC.

The chain is built from TRBV18 and TRBJ1-6, with 7 bases that match TRBD1. The length of the CDR3 is 14 residues. With V trimmed by 4 bases and J by 9 bases, 6 bases remained unmatched. The germline CDR1 and CDR2 sequences are KGHSH and LQKENI. The DNA of the CDR3 is TGTGCCAGCTCACTCGACAGGGTCGGTTCACCCCTCCACTTT. Translating it yields CASSLDRVGSPLHF.

The CDR3 sequence: CAACYSATTYEQYF. In nucleotides, the CDR3 is TGTGCTGCTTGTTACTCCGCCACTACCTACGAGCAGTACTTC. V usage is TRBV30 and J usage is TRBJ2-7; D remains unclear. The length of the CDR3 is 14 residues. CDR1 and CDR2 (germline): GTSNPN, SVGIG (reference sequence).

As regards this clone: This same CDR3 is encoded by further DNA sequences in the sample. This chain uses TRBV3-1 (or the pseudogene TRBV3-2) with TRBJ1-1; maybe TRBD1 (5 bases). Trimming shortened V by 4 bases and J by 5 bases, and 11 bases separated the two germline ends. This CDR3 is 13 amino acids long. Germline-derived CDR1 and CDR2 are LGHDT and YNNKEL (reference sequence). The CDR3 DNA sequence: TGTGCCAGCAGCCCAGGGCGGGGGACTGAAGCTTTCTTT. Protein sequence: CASSPGRGTEAFF.

CDR3 sequence reads: CASSPSDRAYGYTF. CDR3 coding DNA: TGTGCCAGCAGCCCCTCGGACAGGGCCTATGGCTACACCTTC. V and J are TRBV3-1 (or the pseudogene TRBV3-2) and TRBJ1-2; TRBD1 aligns across 8 bases. The CDR3 runs 14 residues. In germline, CDR1 is LGHDT, CDR2 YNNKEL (reference sequence). Trimming took 4 bases from V and 4 from J; bases not matched to a gene: 5.

The J gene is TRBJ1-5, the V gene TRBV12-3 or TRBV12-4, with D possibly TRBD1 on 5 matching bases. There are 13 residues in the CDR3. V lost 6 bases to trimming and J lost 4 bases, with 10 bases between them. The CDR3 reads CASRRTFNQPQHF. CDR3 DNA: TGTGCCAGCAGGCGGACATTTAATCAGCCCCAGCATTTT.

The chain combines TRBV4-3 with TRBJ2-7; possible D gene TRBD1, 6 bases. CDR3 length: 15 residues. From germline, CDR1 is LGHNA and CDR2 YSLEER. V was cut by 0 bases and J by 5 bases, with 14 bases left in between. The CDR3 sequence: CASSQEAGQGHEQYF. The CDR3 DNA is TGCGCCAGCAGCCAAGAGGCAGGGCAGGGGCACGAGCAGTACTTC.

Many counts were recorded for this clone. The J gene is TRBJ1-1, the V gene TRBV5-1; the D gene is possibly TRBD1 (6 bases). CDR3 size: 14 residues. V gave up 2 bases and J gave up 1 base, with 9 bases separating them. Germline assignment: CDR1 SGHRS and CDR2 YFSETQ. Written as DNA, the CDR3 is TGCGCCAGCAGCTTCCGGGACACGAACACTGAAGCTTTCTTT. As protein: CASSFRDTNTEAFF.

The chain has TRBV28 and TRBJ2-1, with 7 bases matching TRBD1. Looked up from germline, CDR1 is MDHEN and CDR2 is SYDVKM. The J segment lost 0 bases and the V segment lost 4 bases, leaving 12 bases of the junction unmatched. The CDR3 totals 18 residues. CDR3 sequence reads: CASSSIRKQGPSYNEQFF. CDR3 sequence (DNA): TGTGCCAGCAGTTCCATACGAAAACAGGGGCCCTCCTACAATGAGCAGTTCTTC.